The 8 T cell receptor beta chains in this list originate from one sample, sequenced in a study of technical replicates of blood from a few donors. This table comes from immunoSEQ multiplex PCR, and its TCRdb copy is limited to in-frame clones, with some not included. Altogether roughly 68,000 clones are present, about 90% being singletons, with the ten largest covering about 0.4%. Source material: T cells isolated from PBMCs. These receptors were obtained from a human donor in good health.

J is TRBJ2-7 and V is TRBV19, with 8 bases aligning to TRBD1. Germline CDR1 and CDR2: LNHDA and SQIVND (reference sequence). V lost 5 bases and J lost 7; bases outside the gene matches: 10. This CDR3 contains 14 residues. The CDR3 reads CASSLRTGSGEQYF. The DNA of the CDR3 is TGTGCCAGTAGTCTAAGGACAGGGTCGGGGGAGCAGTACTTC.

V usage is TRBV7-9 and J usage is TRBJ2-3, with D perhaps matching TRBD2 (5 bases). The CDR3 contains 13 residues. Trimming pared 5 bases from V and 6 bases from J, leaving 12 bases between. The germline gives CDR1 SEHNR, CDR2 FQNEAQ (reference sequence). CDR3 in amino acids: CASSPTSGDTQYF. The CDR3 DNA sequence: TGTGCCAGCAGCCCCACTTCGGGGGATACGCAGTATTTT. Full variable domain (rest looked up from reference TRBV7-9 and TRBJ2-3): DTGVSQNPRHKITKRGQNVTFRCDPISEHNRLYWYRQTLGQGPEFLTYFQNEAQLEKSRLLSDRFSAERPKGSFSTLEIQRTEQGDSAMYLCASSPTSGDTQYFGPGTRLTVL.

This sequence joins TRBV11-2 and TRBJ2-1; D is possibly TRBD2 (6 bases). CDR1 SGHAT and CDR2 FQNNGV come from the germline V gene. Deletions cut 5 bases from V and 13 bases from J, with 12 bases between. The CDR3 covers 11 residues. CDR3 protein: CASSPYSGQFF. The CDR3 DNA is TGTGCCAGCAGCCCATATAGCGGACAGTTCTTC. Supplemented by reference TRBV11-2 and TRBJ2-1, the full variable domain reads EAGVAQSPRYKIIEKRQSVAFWCNPISGHATLYWYQQILGQGPKLLIQFQNNGVVDDSQLPKDRFSAERLKGVDSTLKIQPAKLEDSAVYLCASSPYSGQFFGPGTRLTVL.

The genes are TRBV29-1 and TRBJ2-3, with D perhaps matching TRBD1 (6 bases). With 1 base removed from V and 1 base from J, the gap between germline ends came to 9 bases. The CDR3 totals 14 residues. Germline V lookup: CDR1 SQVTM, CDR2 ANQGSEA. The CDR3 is CSVEVGGGTDTQYF. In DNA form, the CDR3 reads TGCAGCGTTGAAGTAGGGGGAGGCACAGATACGCAGTATTTT.

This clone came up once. The CDR3 protein is CASSVDGGSLYEQYF. Written as DNA, the CDR3 is TGTGCCAGCAGCGTAGATGGCGGGAGTCTCTACGAGCAGTACTTC. The chain combines TRBV9 with TRBJ2-7, with TRBD2 matching 7 bases. The CDR3 is made up of 15 amino acids. V was clipped by 0 bases and J by 3 bases; unmatched bases: 6. The germline CDR1 and CDR2 sequences are SGDLS and YYNGEE.

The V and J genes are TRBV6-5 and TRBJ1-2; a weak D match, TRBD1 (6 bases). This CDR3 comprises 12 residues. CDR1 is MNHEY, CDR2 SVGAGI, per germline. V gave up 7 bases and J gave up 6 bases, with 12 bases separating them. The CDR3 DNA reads TGTGCCAGCATGGCGGGGGCGGATGGCTACACCTTC. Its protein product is CASMAGADGYTF.

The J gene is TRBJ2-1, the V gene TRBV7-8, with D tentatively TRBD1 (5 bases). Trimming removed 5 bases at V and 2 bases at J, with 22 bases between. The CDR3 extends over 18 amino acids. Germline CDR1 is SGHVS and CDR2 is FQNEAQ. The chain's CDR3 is CASSGAWVSQGTYNEQFF. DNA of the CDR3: TGTGCCAGCAGCGGAGCATGGGTATCGCAGGGAACCTACAATGAGCAGTTCTTC.

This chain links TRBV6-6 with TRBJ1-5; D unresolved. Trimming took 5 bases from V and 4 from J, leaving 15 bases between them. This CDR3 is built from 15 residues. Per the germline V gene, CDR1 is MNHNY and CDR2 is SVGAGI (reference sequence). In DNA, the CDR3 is TGTGCCAGCAGTCACCCCTCCGGTCGGAATCAGCCCCAGCATTTT. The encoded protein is CASSHPSGRNQPQHF.